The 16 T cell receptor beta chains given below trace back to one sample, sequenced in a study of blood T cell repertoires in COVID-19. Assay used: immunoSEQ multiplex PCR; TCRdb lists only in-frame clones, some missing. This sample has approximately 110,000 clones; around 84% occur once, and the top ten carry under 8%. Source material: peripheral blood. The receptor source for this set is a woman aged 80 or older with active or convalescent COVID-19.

CDR3 sequence: CASSLAAAAGNTIYF. CDR3 in DNA: TGCGCCAGCAGCTTGGCAGCTGCGGCTGGAAACACCATATATTTT. The chain couples TRBV5-1 to TRBJ1-3; D remains unclear. V dropped 0 bases and J dropped 2 bases, with 9 bases sitting between them. The germline CDR1 and CDR2 sequences are SGHRS and YFSETQ. The CDR3 runs to 15 residues.

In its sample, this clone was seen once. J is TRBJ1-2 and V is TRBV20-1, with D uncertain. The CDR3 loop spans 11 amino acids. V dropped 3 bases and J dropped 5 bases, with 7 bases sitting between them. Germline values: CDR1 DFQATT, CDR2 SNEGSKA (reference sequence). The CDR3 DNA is TGCAGTGCTAGGGGAGATTATGGCTACACCTTC. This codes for CSARGDYGYTF.

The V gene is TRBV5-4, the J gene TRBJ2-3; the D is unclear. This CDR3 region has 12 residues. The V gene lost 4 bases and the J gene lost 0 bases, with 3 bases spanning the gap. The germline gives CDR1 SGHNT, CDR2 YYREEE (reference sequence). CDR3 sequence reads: CASSPSTDTQYF. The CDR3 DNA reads TGTGCCAGCAGCCCGAGCACAGATACGCAGTATTTT.

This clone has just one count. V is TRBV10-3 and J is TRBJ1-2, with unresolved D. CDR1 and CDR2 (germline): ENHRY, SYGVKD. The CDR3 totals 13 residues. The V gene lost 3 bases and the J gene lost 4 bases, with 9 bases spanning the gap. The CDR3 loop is CAISEVTSYGYTF. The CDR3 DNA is TGTGCCATCAGTGAAGTGACATCCTATGGCTACACCTTC.

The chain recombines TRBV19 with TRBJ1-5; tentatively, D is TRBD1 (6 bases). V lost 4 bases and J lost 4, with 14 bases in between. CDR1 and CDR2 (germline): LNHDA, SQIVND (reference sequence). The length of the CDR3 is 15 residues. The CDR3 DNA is TGTGCCAGTAGTAGTAACGACAGGATAAATCAGCCCCAGCATTTT. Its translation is CASSSNDRINQPQHF.

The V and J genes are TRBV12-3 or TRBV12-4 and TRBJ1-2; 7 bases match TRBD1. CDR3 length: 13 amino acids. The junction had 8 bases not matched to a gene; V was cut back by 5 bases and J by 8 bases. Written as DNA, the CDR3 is TGTGCCAGCAGTCAATCGACAGGGCGAGGCTACACCTTC. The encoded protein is CASSQSTGRGYTF.

The CDR3 DNA is TGCGCCACCCAAAGTGGGCAGGGAAGCCATGAAGCTTTCTTT. This translates into CATQSGQGSHEAFF. The chain couples TRBV5-1 to TRBJ1-1; possibly TRBD1 for D (5 bases). V lost 9 bases, J lost 7 bases, and 22 bases lay in between. The CDR3 has 14 amino acids. CDR1 and CDR2 from the germline V gene are SGHRS and YFSETQ.

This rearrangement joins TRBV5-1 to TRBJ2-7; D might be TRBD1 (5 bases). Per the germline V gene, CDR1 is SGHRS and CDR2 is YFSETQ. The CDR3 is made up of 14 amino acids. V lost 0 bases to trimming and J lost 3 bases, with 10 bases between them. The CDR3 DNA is TGCGCCAGCAGCTTGGCCGCCAGGGACTACGAGCAGTACTTC. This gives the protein CASSLAARDYEQYF.

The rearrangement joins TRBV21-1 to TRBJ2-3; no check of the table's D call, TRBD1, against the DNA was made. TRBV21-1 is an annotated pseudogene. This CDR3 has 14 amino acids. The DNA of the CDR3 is TGTGCCAGCAGCGCAAAGGGGCTCACAGATACGCAGTATTTT. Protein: CASSAKGLTDTQYF.

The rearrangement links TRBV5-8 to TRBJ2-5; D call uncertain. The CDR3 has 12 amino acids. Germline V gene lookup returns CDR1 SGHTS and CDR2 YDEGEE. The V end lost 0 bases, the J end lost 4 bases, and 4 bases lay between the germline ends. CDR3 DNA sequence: TGTGCCAGCAGCTTGGATCGAGAGACCCAGTACTTC. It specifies CASSLDRETQYF.

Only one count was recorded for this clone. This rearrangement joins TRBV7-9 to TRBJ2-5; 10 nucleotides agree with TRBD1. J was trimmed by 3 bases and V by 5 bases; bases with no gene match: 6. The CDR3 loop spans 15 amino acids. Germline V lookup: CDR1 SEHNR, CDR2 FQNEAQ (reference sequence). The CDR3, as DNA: TGTGCCAGCAGCCATTGGACAGGGGGGGAAGAGACCCAGTACTTC. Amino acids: CASSHWTGGEETQYF.

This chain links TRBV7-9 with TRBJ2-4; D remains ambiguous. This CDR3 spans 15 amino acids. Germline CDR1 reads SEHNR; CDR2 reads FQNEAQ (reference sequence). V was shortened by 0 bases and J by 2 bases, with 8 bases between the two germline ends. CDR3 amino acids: CASSLAVRPKNIQYF. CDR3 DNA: TGTGCCAGCAGCTTAGCAGTGCGGCCCAAAAACATTCAGTACTTC.

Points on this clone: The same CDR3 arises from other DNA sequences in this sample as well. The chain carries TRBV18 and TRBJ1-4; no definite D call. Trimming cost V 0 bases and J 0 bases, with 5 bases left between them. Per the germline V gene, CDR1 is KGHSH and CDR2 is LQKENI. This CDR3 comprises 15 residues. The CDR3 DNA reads TGTGCCAGCTCACCACCGAGAGCAACTAATGAAAAACTGTTTTTT. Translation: CASSPPRATNEKLFF.

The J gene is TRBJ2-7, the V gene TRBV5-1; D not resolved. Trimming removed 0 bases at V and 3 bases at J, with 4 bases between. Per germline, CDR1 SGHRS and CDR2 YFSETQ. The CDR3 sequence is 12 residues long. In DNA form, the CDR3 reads TGCGCCAGCAGCTTGGATATCTACGAGCAGTACTTC. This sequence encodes CASSLDIYEQYF.

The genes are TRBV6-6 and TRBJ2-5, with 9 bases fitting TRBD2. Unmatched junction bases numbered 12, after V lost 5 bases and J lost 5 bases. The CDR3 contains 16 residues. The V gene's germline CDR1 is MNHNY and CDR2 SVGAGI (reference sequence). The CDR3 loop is CASSRTGTSWGETQYF. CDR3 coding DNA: TGTGCCAGCAGTCGAACCGGGACTAGCTGGGGGGAGACCCAGTACTTC.

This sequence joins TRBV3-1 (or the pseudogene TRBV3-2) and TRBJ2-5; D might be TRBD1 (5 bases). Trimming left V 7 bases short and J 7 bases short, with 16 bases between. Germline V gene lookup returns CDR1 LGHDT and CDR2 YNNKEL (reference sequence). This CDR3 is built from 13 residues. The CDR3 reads CASNPRAQGTQYF. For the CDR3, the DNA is TGTGCCAGCAACCCAAGGGCCCAGGGGACCCAGTACTTC.